Presented here are 28 T cell receptor beta chains from one specimen sequenced in a study of CXCR3-negative and CXCR3-positive naive CD8 T cells. Study-level findings and limits: Naive CXCR3-positive cells had TRB CDR3s more hydrophobic than those of CXCR3-negative naive cells.

The method, 5' RACE with UMI labels, was used to prepare the TRB cDNA libraries. One entry per CDR3 protein, without DNA, is what TCRdb gives after re-calling the 5' RACE reads. The listing records 120,000 to 150,000 distinct CDR3 sequences. The antigens for these receptors are not known. Sequencing used naive CXCR3+ CD8+ T cells from blood. Subset specified: CD45RO-CCR7+CD27+CD95- naive CD8+ T cells expressing CXCR3 (TNR3+). The receptor source for this set is a human donor in good health. Some clones in this sample may be carry-over from other donors' samples.

The chain is built from TRBV9 and TRBJ1-1. The V gene's germline CDR1 is SGDLS and CDR2 YYNGEE. This CDR3 contains 14 residues. The CDR3 sequence is CASSVGDRNTEAFF.

The chain combines TRBV9 with TRBJ2-1; TCRdb reports TRBD2, a call that lacks DNA to check it against. Germline loops: CDR1 SGDLS, CDR2 YYNGEE. The CDR3 loop spans 17 amino acids. CDR3 residues: CASSPQMGLAVDNEQFF.

The CDR3 region is CASSFPGQPEKLFF. The rearrangement links TRBV7-9 to TRBJ1-4; the D call from TCRdb, TRBD1, cannot be confirmed without DNA. The germline V gene encodes CDR1 SEHNR and CDR2 FQNEAQ (reference sequence). The CDR3 extends over 14 amino acids.

The rearrangement uses TRBV5-1 and TRBJ2-2. The germline V gene encodes CDR1 SGHRS and CDR2 YFSETQ. This CDR3 contains 15 residues. This CDR3 reads CASSLGYGNTGELFF. Together with reference TRBV5-1 and TRBJ2-2, the CDR3 gives the full variable domain: KAGVTQTPRYLIKTRGQQVTLSCSPISGHRSVSWYQQTPGQGLQFLFEYFSETQRNKGNFPGRFSGRQFSNSRSEMNVSTLELGDSALYLCASSLGYGNTGELFFGEGSRLTVL.

The chain combines TRBV28 with TRBJ1-6. The CDR3 totals 14 residues. Germline V gene data show CDR1 as MDHEN and CDR2 as SYDVKM. The CDR3 is CASTEEDDNSPLHF.

The chain combines TRBV12-5 with TRBJ2-1. CDR3 length equals 14 residues. Germline values: CDR1 LGHNT, CDR2 FRNRAP. The CDR3 region is CASGLGQGFNEQFF.

This chain connects TRBV5-5 to TRBJ2-5; the TCRdb D gene call, TRBD1, has no DNA to confirm it. Looked up from germline, CDR1 is SGHKS and CDR2 is YYEKEE (reference sequence). This CDR3 contains 15 residues. CDR3 protein: CASSDRPDRQETQYF. The full variable domain, rest sourced from reference TRBV5-5 and TRBJ2-5, is DAGVTQSPTHLIKTRGQQVTLRCSPISGHKSVSWYQQVLGQGPQFIFQYYEKEERGRGNFPDRFSARQFPNYSSELNVNALLLGDSALYLCASSDRPDRQETQYFGPGTRLLVL.

The chain recombines TRBV4-3 with TRBJ1-1. The germline CDR1 and CDR2 sequences are LGHNA and YSLEER. This CDR3 is 18 amino acids long. CDR3 region: CASSQDGQGGLENSEAFF.

J is TRBJ2-7 and V is TRBV14; TCRdb selects TRBD1, and the lack of DNA leaves this call unchecked. CDR1 SGHDN and CDR2 FVKESK come from the germline V gene. The CDR3 consists of 15 residues. This chain's CDR3 is CASSFLGQESYEQYF.

The chain carries TRBV29-1 and TRBJ1-1. The CDR3 is 13 residues long. Germline lookup yields CDR1 SQVTM and CDR2 ANQGSEA. CDR3: CSVSIGMNTEAFF.

The chain carries TRBV19 and TRBJ1-4; TCRdb names TRBD1, which stays unverified in the absence of DNA. The germline V gene has CDR1 LNHDA and CDR2 SQIVND (reference sequence). This CDR3 has 16 residues. The CDR3 loop is CASSMGDRATNEKLFF.

The chain couples TRBV6-6 to TRBJ1-6. The CDR3 contains 17 residues. Germline V CDR1 and CDR2: MNHNY, SVGAGI (reference sequence). CDR3 loop: CASSHQVEPEYNSPLHF.

V gene TRBV7-6 combines with J gene TRBJ2-5. CDR1 and CDR2 (germline): SGHVS, FNYEAQ. This CDR3 comprises 14 residues. The CDR3 protein is CASSLASASETQYF.

The V and J genes are TRBV13 and TRBJ1-3. CDR3 length: 17 amino acids. Germline V gene sequence: CDR1 PRHDT, CDR2 FYEKMQ (reference sequence). This CDR3 reads CASSLGLSKSAGNTIYF.

This chain connects TRBV10-2 to TRBJ2-7; without DNA, the TCRdb call of TRBD1 cannot be checked. The germline V gene encodes CDR1 WSHSY and CDR2 SAAADI. This CDR3 has 15 residues. This chain's CDR3 is CASWGGQSSYNEQYF.

The chain recombines TRBV29-1 with TRBJ2-7; as DNA is missing, the TRBD1 call by TCRdb cannot be tested. The germline CDR1 and CDR2 sequences are SQVTM and ANQGSEA. The CDR3 is 14 amino acids. The CDR3: CSVRTGSGSYEQYF.

This CDR3 is CASSVGGTPREQYF. The rearrangement joins TRBV9 to TRBJ2-7; the TCRdb call, TRBD2, lacks DNA for checking. The CDR3 covers 14 residues. CDR1 and CDR2 from the germline V gene are SGDLS and YYNGEE. The whole variable domain, filled in from reference TRBV9 and TRBJ2-7, reads DSGVTQTPKHLITATGQRVTLRCSPRSGDLSVYWYQQSLDQGLQFLIQYYNGEERAKGNILERFSAQQFPDLHSELNLSSLELGDSALYFCASSVGGTPREQYFGPGTRLTVT.

This rearrangement joins TRBV4-1 to TRBJ2-7; as DNA is missing, the TRBD1 call by TCRdb cannot be tested. Germline V lookup: CDR1 MGHRA, CDR2 YSYEKL. CDR3 length: 13 residues. Here the CDR3 reads CASSRTGGNEQYF.

The chain is built from TRBV6-1 and TRBJ2-3; the TRBD1 assignment by TCRdb is unverifiable without DNA. CDR1 and CDR2 (germline): MNHNS, SASEGT. The CDR3 is made up of 14 amino acids. CDR3 region: CASSEGQYTDTQYF.

J is TRBJ2-7 and V is TRBV11-2; the TRBD1 assignment by TCRdb is unverifiable without DNA. CDR1 is SGHAT and CDR2 is FQNNGV in the germline V gene. This CDR3 region has 15 residues. CDR3 region: CASRRDRGLSYEQYF.

The V call is TRBV29-1, the J call TRBJ2-1; the D call from TCRdb, TRBD1, cannot be confirmed without DNA. The CDR3 covers 16 residues. CDR1 and CDR2 from the germline V gene are SQVTM and ANQGSEA. The CDR3 sequence: CSVEDLNRGQYNEQFF.

The rearrangement uses TRBV28 and TRBJ2-5; TCRdb designates TRBD1, a call that cannot be tested without DNA. Germline lookup yields CDR1 MDHEN and CDR2 SYDVKM. This CDR3 is 15 amino acids long. The CDR3 spells CASSSSSGGGETQYF.

The V call is TRBV29-1, the J call TRBJ2-3; TCRdb gives TRBD2 as the D gene, but with no DNA this cannot be confirmed. Per the germline V gene, CDR1 is SQVTM and CDR2 is ANQGSEA. This CDR3 is 13 amino acids long. The CDR3 spells CSVEIANTDTQYF.

Here the CDR3 reads CASGLLQGTEAFF. The chain links TRBV12-5 to TRBJ1-1. CDR3 length equals 13 residues. The V gene's germline CDR1 is LGHNT and CDR2 FRNRAP. Looking up the rest from reference TRBV12-5 and TRBJ1-1 gives the full variable domain: DARVTQTPRHKVTEMGQEVTMRCQPILGHNTVFWYRQTMMQGLELLAYFRNRAPLDDSGMPKDRFSAEMPDATLATLKIQPSEPRDSAVYFCASGLLQGTEAFFGQGTRLTVV.

This chain uses TRBV29-1 with TRBJ2-7; without DNA, the TCRdb call of TRBD1 cannot be checked. Germline V gene data show CDR1 as SQVTM and CDR2 as ANQGSEA. The CDR3 runs 18 residues. This CDR3 reads CSVEDLGQGEGSSYEQYF.

The J gene is TRBJ1-4, the V gene TRBV20-1; the TCRdb D gene call, TRBD1, has no DNA to confirm it. The CDR3 runs 16 residues. The V gene's germline CDR1 is DFQATT and CDR2 SNEGSKA (reference sequence). The CDR3: CSARDHRGATNEKLFF.

The chain joins TRBV29-1 to TRBJ2-1; the TCRdb call, TRBD1, lacks DNA for checking. Germline V gives CDR1 SQVTM, CDR2 ANQGSEA. This CDR3 region has 13 residues. The CDR3 loop is CSVEESALNEQFF.

The chain's CDR3 is CASSSGQARFSYEQYF. The gene calls are TRBV6-2 or TRBV6-3 and TRBJ2-7; TCRdb gives TRBD1 as the D gene, but with no DNA this cannot be confirmed. This CDR3 region has 16 residues. CDR1 is MNHEY, CDR2 SVGEGT, per germline.